The TCR beta chain described here comes from a study of beta chain features in type 1 diabetes. Expressed TCRB transcripts were sequenced because the isolated RNA had all been reverse transcribed beforehand. Profiling relied on immunoSEQ multiplex PCR, and the TCRdb table lists in-frame clones only, not all of them. The table includes roughly 290,000 clones, 15% detected once. Study findings and constraints: TCRB CDR3 length was moderately but significantly reduced in all four CD4+ subsets of Type 1 diabetes patients.

Trimming removed 6 bases from V and 3 bases from J, with 15 bases in between. CDR1 and CDR2 (germline): MNHNS, SASEGT. The CDR3 has 14 amino acids. The table lists this clone with a few counts. Its antigen remains unknown. Per donor, one heparinised blood draw averaged roughly 120 mL. The sample was naive CD4+ T cells from blood. V and J are TRBV6-1 and TRBJ2-7, with D possibly TRBD1 on 5 matching bases. This clonotype was obtained from a man younger than 35 with type 1 diabetes. CDR3: CASRSGRAVYEQYF. CDR3 nucleotide sequence: TGTGCCAGCAGGTCCGGCAGGGCTGTCTACGAGCAGTACTTC.